This T cell receptor beta chain was profiled in a study of blood T cells in healthy people across ages. Trimming removed 3 bases from V and 0 bases from J; junction bases left unmatched: 13. This CDR3 region has 19 residues. Germline assignment: CDR1 SGDLS and CDR2 YYNGEE. Combining a sample-barcoded 5' primer with a J-beta primer mix, a second PCR ran for roughly 7 to 12 cycles. TCRdb recomputed calls from the 5' RACE reads with MiXCR, one row per CDR3 protein. The sample shows hundreds of thousands of distinct CDR3 sequences, around 50% of them seen only once. The sample was blood. This TCR was sampled from a woman of 80 years or more in good health. The chain employs TRBV9 and TRBJ1-5; 9 bases agree with TRBD1. CDR3 region: CASSAGTGRGIGSNQPQHF. CDR3 bases: TGTGCCAGCAGCGCCGGGACAGGGAGGGGGATAGGTAGCAATCAGCCCCAGCATTTT.